The next 27 T cell receptor beta chains were all read from a single sample in a study of T cell clonotyping in hematopoietic cell transplantation. Profiled with immunoSEQ multiplex PCR; TCRdb holds only in-frame clones, not every one. The profile shows 7,000 to 9,000 clones, around nine tenths of them singletons. The source material was PBMCs, sampled 100 days after allogeneic stem cell transplant. Receptors originate from a male patient in his fifties who had an allogeneic stem cell transplant from a related donor, so the T cells may come from the graft donor. Some clones in this sample may be carry-over from other donors' samples.

This chain links TRBV30 with TRBJ1-1, with TRBD1 identical over 7 bases. Trimming at V came to 1 base and at J to 7 bases, leaving 3 bases not matched to a gene. The CDR3 sequence is 12 residues long. The V gene's germline CDR1 is GTSNPN and CDR2 SVGIG (reference sequence). CDR3 amino acids: CAWSANRGEAFF. CDR3 DNA: TGTGCCTGGAGTGCGAACAGGGGTGAAGCTTTCTTT.

The chain joins TRBV6-5 to TRBJ1-6; D is possibly TRBD1 (5 bases). The V end lost 4 bases, the J end lost 7 bases, and 11 bases lay between the germline ends. CDR1 and CDR2 from the germline V gene are MNHEY and SVGAGI. This CDR3 contains 14 residues. The CDR3 DNA is TGTGCCAGCAGTTCACAGGCTCCCAATTCACCCCTCCACTTT. Its protein is CASSSQAPNSPLHF.

The table lists this clone with a count of one. The chain links TRBV6-6 to TRBJ2-2; tentatively, D is TRBD1 (5 bases). The V gene lost 8 bases and the J gene lost 3 bases, with 13 bases spanning the gap. Germline-derived CDR1 and CDR2 are MNHNY and SVGAGI (reference sequence). The CDR3 has 14 residues. The CDR3 sequence is CASAWGSDTGELFF. The DNA of the CDR3 is TGTGCCAGCGCCTGGGGCAGCGACACCGGGGAGCTGTTTTTT.

The chain recombines TRBV30 with TRBJ2-7, with D maybe TRBD2 (6 bases). CDR3 length equals 13 residues. CDR1 GTSNPN and CDR2 SVGIG come from the germline V gene (reference sequence). V lost 0 bases and J 3 bases, leaving 9 bases between the germline ends. The CDR3 bases are TGTGCCTGGAGTGTGGGACTCGACTACGAGCAGTACTTC. It translates to CAWSVGLDYEQYF.

V usage is TRBV4-2 and J usage is TRBJ2-5; 8 bases agree with TRBD1. CDR1 is LGHNA and CDR2 is YNFKEQ in the germline V gene. V shed 0 bases, J shed 5 bases, and the junction held 8 bases outside the gene matches. The CDR3 contains 16 residues. CDR3 sequence reads: CASSQELQGGMETQYF. The CDR3 nucleotides read TGTGCCAGCAGCCAAGAATTACAGGGGGGCATGGAGACCCAGTACTTC.

This clone was picked up a small number of times. J is TRBJ2-7 and V is TRBV25-1; a weak D match, TRBD1 (5 bases). The CDR3 covers 13 residues. Per germline, CDR1 MGHDK and CDR2 SYGVNS. Trimming stripped 6 bases from V and 5 bases from J, with 14 bases between. CDR3 amino acids: CASSPQGSDEQYF. The CDR3 DNA is TGTGCCAGCAGCCCCCAGGGTTCCGACGAGCAGTACTTC.

The chain uses TRBV11-1 and TRBJ2-2, with 7 bases matching TRBD2. The CDR3 extends over 15 amino acids. Germline V lookup: CDR1 SGHAT, CDR2 FQDESV (reference sequence). V shed 4 bases, J shed 3 bases, and the junction held 5 bases outside the gene matches. CDR3 DNA sequence: TGTGCCAGCAGCTCTCTAGCGGAGCACACCGGGGAGCTGTTTTTT. Its translation is CASSSLAEHTGELFF.

The rearrangement uses TRBV30 and TRBJ1-6; the D is unclear. The ends were cut back, 4 bases at V and 7 bases at J, with 20 bases in the middle. The germline CDR1 and CDR2 sequences are GTSNPN and SVGIG (reference sequence). This CDR3 spans 16 amino acids. Here the CDR3 DNA reads TGTGCCTGGACGTTTCGCGGCGCCCCAGGAAATTCACCCCTCCACTTT. Amino acid sequence: CAWTFRGAPGNSPLHF.

This clone appeared once. The V and J genes are TRBV6-6 and TRBJ1-5; no clear D gene. The CDR3 spans 14 residues. Trimming left V 7 bases short and J 5 bases short, with 15 bases between. Germline loops: CDR1 MNHNY, CDR2 SVGAGI (reference sequence). CDR3 DNA sequence: TGTGCCAGCACTAGCCTCGGGGTTTATCAGCCCCAGCATTTT. Its protein is CASTSLGVYQPQHF.

The V gene is TRBV27, the J gene TRBJ1-1; 7 bases agree with TRBD1. The CDR3 covers 13 residues. From germline, CDR1 is MNHEY and CDR2 SMNVEV (reference sequence). Germline trimming cut 6 bases from V and 6 bases from J; bases unmatched to any gene: 7. The CDR3 nucleotides read TGTGCCAGCAGACCTACAGGGGTTTCTGAAGCTTTCTTT. The encoded protein is CASRPTGVSEAFF.

The chain has TRBV7-6 and TRBJ1-2; no reliable D call. The germline CDR1 and CDR2 sequences are SGHVS and FNYEAQ. The V gene lost 5 bases and the J gene lost 4 bases, with 11 bases spanning the gap. The CDR3 totals 13 residues. The CDR3 region is CASSRAHGYGYTF. The CDR3 DNA sequence: TGTGCCAGCAGCAGAGCCCACGGCTATGGCTACACCTTC.

The J gene is TRBJ2-5, the V gene TRBV5-1; 13 bases are a match to TRBD2. Germline CDR1 and CDR2: SGHRS and YFSETQ. The trim removed 0 bases at V and 2 bases at J, leaving 4 bases unmatched. This CDR3 is 17 amino acids long. Here the CDR3 reads CASSLGQLAGGQETQYF. CDR3 DNA: TGCGCCAGCAGCTTGGGCCAACTAGCGGGGGGGCAAGAGACCCAGTACTTC.

The genes are TRBV28 and TRBJ2-1, with D perhaps matching TRBD2 (5 bases). CDR3 length: 12 residues. Trimming pared 6 bases from V and 6 bases from J, leaving 9 bases between. From germline, CDR1 is MDHEN and CDR2 SYDVKM. CDR3 DNA sequence: TGTGCCAGCAGAGTAGGGAGCAATGAGCAGTTCTTC. It encodes CASRVGSNEQFF.

J is TRBJ1-1 and V is TRBV29-1; 7 nucleotides line up with TRBD1. Trimming removed 6 bases from V and 4 bases from J; junction bases left unmatched: 8. Per germline, CDR1 SQVTM and CDR2 ANQGSEA. The CDR3 extends over 13 amino acids. The CDR3 loop is CSVLGQQGTEAFF. DNA for the CDR3: TGCAGCGTCCTGGGACAGCAGGGCACTGAAGCTTTCTTT. Complete variable domain (other parts from reference TRBV29-1 and TRBJ1-1): SAVISQKPSRDICQRGTSLTIQCQVDSQVTMMFWYRQQPGQSLTLIATANQGSEATYESGFVIDKFPISRPNLTFSTLTVSNMSPEDSSIYLCSVLGQQGTEAFFGQGTRLTVV.

This clone was seen only once. J is TRBJ2-5 and V is TRBV10-3; D remains ambiguous. CDR1 is ENHRY and CDR2 is SYGVKD in the germline V gene. The CDR3 extends over 13 amino acids. V lost 4 bases to trimming and J lost 2 bases, with 8 bases between them. The CDR3, as DNA: TGTGCCATCAGTGTAAGGGATCAAGAGACCCAGTACTTC. Its protein product is CAISVRDQETQYF.

The V and J genes are TRBV7-9 and TRBJ2-7; 8 nucleotides line up with TRBD1. From germline, CDR1 is SEHNR and CDR2 FQNEAQ (reference sequence). This CDR3 is built from 14 residues. With V trimmed by 2 bases and J by 3 bases, 3 bases remained unmatched. In nucleotides, the CDR3 is TGTGCCAGCAGCTTAAGCGGACAGGGCTACGAGCAGTACGTC. Its protein is CASSLSGQGYEQYV.

V is TRBV7-8 and J is TRBJ1-5; D may be TRBD1 (5 bases). The V end was cut by 0 bases, the J end by 2 bases, with 5 bases between. Germline V gives CDR1 SGHVS, CDR2 FQNEAQ. There are 14 residues in the CDR3. CDR3 region: CASSLAGGNQPQHF. DNA of the CDR3: TGTGCCAGCAGCTTAGCAGGGGGCAATCAGCCCCAGCATTTT.

This clone was seen more than once but under ten times. The chain is built from TRBV30 and TRBJ1-2; 7 nucleotides align to TRBD1. The ends lost 3 bases at V and 3 bases at J; junction bases unmatched: 4. Germline CDR1 reads GTSNPN; CDR2 reads SVGIG (reference sequence). The CDR3 sequence is 13 residues long. CDR3 sequence reads: CAWRQGIDYGYTF. CDR3 coding DNA: TGTGCCTGGAGACAGGGGATAGACTATGGCTACACCTTC.

The chain couples TRBV11-3 to TRBJ1-1; the D gene is possibly TRBD1 (6 bases). V dropped 5 bases and J dropped 0 bases, with 10 bases sitting between them. Germline values: CDR1 SGHNT, CDR2 YENEEA. The CDR3 sequence is 14 residues long. The CDR3 loop reads CASSPQGLNTEAFF. As DNA, the CDR3 is TGTGCCAGCAGCCCACAGGGTCTGAACACTGAAGCTTTCTTT.

V usage is TRBV30 and J usage is TRBJ1-2; D is unclear. The CDR3 contains 14 residues. V lost 0 bases and J lost 5, with 13 bases in between. Germline lookup yields CDR1 GTSNPN and CDR2 SVGIG (reference sequence). The CDR3 region is CAWSVIGRGYGYTF. CDR3 bases: TGTGCCTGGAGTGTAATCGGGAGAGGGTATGGCTACACCTTC. The variable domain in full, completed from reference TRBV30 and TRBJ1-2, reads SQTIHQWPATLVQPVGSPLSLECTVEGTSNPNLYWYRQAAGRGLQLLFYSVGIGQISSEVPQNLSASRPQDRQFILSSKKLLLSDSGFYLCAWSVIGRGYGYTFGSGTRLTVV.

The chain is built from TRBV10-2 and TRBJ2-3; unclear D gene. The V end was cut by 6 bases, the J end by 11 bases, with 12 bases between. The CDR3 length is 11 residues. Germline values: CDR1 WSHSY, CDR2 SAAADI. CDR3 loop: CASSARAGQYF. CDR3 coding DNA: TGCGCCAGCAGCGCCCGGGCTGGGCAGTATTTT.

The rearrangement links TRBV29-1 to TRBJ1-1, with unresolved D. Germline assignment: CDR1 SQVTM and CDR2 ANQGSEA. The CDR3 totals 12 residues. The V end was cut by 6 bases, the J end by 0 bases, with 8 bases between. CDR3: CSVYTVNTEAFF. The CDR3 region has the DNA TGCAGCGTGTATACAGTGAACACTGAAGCTTTCTTT.

CDR3 coding DNA: TGTGCCAGTAGTTCCCGAGCTAATCAGCCCCAGCATTTT. Its protein is CASSSRANQPQHF. This chain joins TRBV19 and TRBJ1-5, with D unresolved. Deletions cut 5 bases from V and 4 bases from J, with 9 bases between. Germline V gene data show CDR1 as LNHDA and CDR2 as SQIVND (reference sequence). The CDR3 is 13 amino acids.

This chain's CDR3 is CASSAGETPPRDTQYF. CDR3 DNA sequence: TGTGCCAGCAGCGCTGGGGAGACGCCGCCTAGAGATACGCAGTATTTT. The J gene is TRBJ2-3, the V gene TRBV5-8; TRBD2 might be the D (5 bases). The CDR3 length is 16 residues. Germline values: CDR1 SGHTS, CDR2 YDEGEE. V shed 4 bases and J shed 5 bases, with 20 bases lying between them.

The rearrangement joins TRBV4-3 to TRBJ1-2; 9 positions match TRBD1. The trim removed 2 bases at V and 1 base at J, leaving 5 bases unmatched. Germline V gene data show CDR1 as LGHNA and CDR2 as YSLEER. The CDR3 consists of 16 residues. The CDR3 is CASSQNDRGNNYGYTF. The CDR3 nucleotides read TGCGCCAGCAGCCAAAACGACAGGGGGAATAACTATGGCTACACCTTC.

As to this clone: This sample also contains other DNA sequences that code for the same CDR3. The rearrangement joins TRBV19 to TRBJ2-5; tentatively, D is TRBD2 (6 bases). This CDR3 spans 12 amino acids. Germline assignment: CDR1 LNHDA and CDR2 SQIVND (reference sequence). The CDR3 nucleotides are TGTGCGACGGGGGAGAACCAAGAGACCCAGTACTTC. This encodes CATGENQETQYF.

V gene TRBV30 combines with J gene TRBJ1-1, with D uncertain. Trimming shortened V by 2 bases and J by 5 bases, and 6 bases separated the two germline ends. This CDR3 comprises 11 residues. Germline CDR1 GTSNPN, CDR2 SVGIG (reference sequence). The CDR3 spells CAWSYQTEAFF. The CDR3 bases are TGTGCCTGGAGTTACCAAACTGAAGCTTTCTTT.